Listed here is a single TCR beta chain. This entry comes from a study of blood T cell repertoires in COVID-19. The protocol was immunoSEQ multiplex PCR, while the TCRdb copy is restricted to in-frame clones and leaves out a portion. Of about 92,000 clones detected, around three quarters appear once; the ten largest clones hold 20% to 25%. With 2 bases clipped from V and 4 bases from J, the junction kept 9 bases outside the gene matches. CDR1 is SGHRS and CDR2 is YFSETQ in the germline V gene. The CDR3 covers 15 residues. The chain uses TRBV5-1 and TRBJ2-7, with 7 bases fitting TRBD2. Sequenced input: peripheral blood. This clonotype originated in a woman in her sixties in a cohort sampled during active or convalescent COVID-19. The CDR3 loop is CASSFGGNGGYEQYF. DNA of the CDR3: TGCGCCAGCAGCTTTGGGGGTAACGGGGGGTACGAGCAGTACTTC. Complete variable domain (other parts from reference TRBV5-1 and TRBJ2-7): KAGVTQTPRYLIKTRGQQVTLSCSPISGHRSVSWYQQTPGQGLQFLFEYFSETQRNKGNFPGRFSGRQFSNSRSEMNVSTLELGDSALYLCASSFGGNGGYEQYFGPGTRLTVT.